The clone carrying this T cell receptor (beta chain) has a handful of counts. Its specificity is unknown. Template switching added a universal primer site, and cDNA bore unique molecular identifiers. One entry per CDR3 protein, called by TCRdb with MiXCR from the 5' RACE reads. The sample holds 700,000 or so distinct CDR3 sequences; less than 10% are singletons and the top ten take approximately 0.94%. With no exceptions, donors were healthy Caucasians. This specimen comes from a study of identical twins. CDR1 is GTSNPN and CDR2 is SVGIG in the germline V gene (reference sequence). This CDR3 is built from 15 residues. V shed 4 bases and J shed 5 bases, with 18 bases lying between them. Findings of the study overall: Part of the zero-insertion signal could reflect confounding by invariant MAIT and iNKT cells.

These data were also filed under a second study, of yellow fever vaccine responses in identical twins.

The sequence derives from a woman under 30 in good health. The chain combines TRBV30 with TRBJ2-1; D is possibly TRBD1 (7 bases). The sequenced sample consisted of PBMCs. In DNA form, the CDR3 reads TGTGCCTGGACAGGGGGACTGGGGTTTGACAATGAGCAGTTCTTC. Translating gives CAWTGGLGFDNEQFF.